This T cell receptor beta chain comes out of a study of regulatory T cells in long-lasting Graves disease. Findings and limits, study-wide: Patients with persistent disease shared under 3,500 public clonotypes, outpacing the approximately 870 shared by new patients.

There are a few counts of this clonotype. What it binds is unknown. In building TCR beta libraries, iRepertoire HTBI primers were used together with Arm-PCR of CDR3 regions. One entry per CDR3 protein, called by TCRdb with MiXCR from the multiplex PCR reads. The table includes roughly 400,000 distinct CDR3 sequences, about 21% detected once. The time point is: persistent/refractory GD, antithyroid drugs over 5 years with positive TRAb. RNA isolated from PBMCs was used to make the TCR library. Sample: peripheral blood mononuclear cells (PBMCs), taken when the disease was refractory, from a patient treated with antithyroid drugs. The TCR originated in a female donor with Graves disease.

As DNA, the CDR3 is TGTGCCAGCAGCCACCTCTCAGCTAATGAGCAGTTCTTC. Translating gives CASSHLSANEQFF. The V gene is TRBV3-1, the J gene TRBJ2-1; D gene unclear. Germline CDR1 reads LGHDT; CDR2 reads YNNKEL (reference sequence). Trimming cost V 3 bases and J 7 bases, with 10 bases left between them. This CDR3 has 13 amino acids.